Given below is one TCR beta chain in context. Its specificity is unknown. The read comes to an end 3 residues before the CDR3 does, leaving the germline J gene to fill in the end. The sample comes from a study of Tregs in tolerant kidney transplant recipients. Study-level results: Few patients were studied, so findings need validation in larger groups. For some patients, primers changed over time, blocking nucleotide-level comparison.

Assay: immunoSEQ multiplex PCR; the TCRdb copy retains only in-frame clones and omits some. This sample's table has some 30,000 clones. The nonmyeloablative bone marrow transplants came from related graft donors, with transient mixed chimerism. The CDR3 consists of 13 residues. Unmatched junction bases numbered 4, after V lost 6 bases and J lost 7 bases. The sequencing used CD4+ T cells from blood (PBMCs), collected 24 months after the transplant. This sequence was found in a human patient who received a combined kidney and bone marrow transplant. Among the T cells, some may be from the graft donor. The chain couples TRBV12-3 or TRBV12-4 to TRBJ1-5; 9 bases line up with TRBD1. CDR3: CASSPDRGQPQHF. The part of the CDR3 DNA that was read is TGTGCCAGCAGCCCGGACAGGGGACAGCCC.